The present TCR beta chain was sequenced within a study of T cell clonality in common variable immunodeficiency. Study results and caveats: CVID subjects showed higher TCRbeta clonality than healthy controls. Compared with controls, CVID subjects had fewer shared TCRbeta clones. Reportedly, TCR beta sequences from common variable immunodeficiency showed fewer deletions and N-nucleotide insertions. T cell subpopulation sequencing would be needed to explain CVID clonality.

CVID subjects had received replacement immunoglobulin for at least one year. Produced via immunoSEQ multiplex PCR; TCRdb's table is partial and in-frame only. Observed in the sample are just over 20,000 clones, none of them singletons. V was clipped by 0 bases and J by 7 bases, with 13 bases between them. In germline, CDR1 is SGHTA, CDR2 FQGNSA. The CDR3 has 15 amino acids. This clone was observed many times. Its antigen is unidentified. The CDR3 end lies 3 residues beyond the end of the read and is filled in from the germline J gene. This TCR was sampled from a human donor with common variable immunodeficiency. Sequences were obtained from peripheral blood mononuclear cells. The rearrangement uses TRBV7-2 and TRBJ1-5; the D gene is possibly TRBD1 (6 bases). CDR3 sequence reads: CASSLARGSGQPQHF. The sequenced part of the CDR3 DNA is TGTGCCAGCAGCTTAGCCAGGGGATCTGGGCAGCCC.